This T cell receptor (beta chain) is drawn from a study of T cells in Graves' hyperthyroidism and ophthalmopathy. Overall study: Specimen type is peripheral blood, collected at initial diagnosis prior to any treatment.

General study findings and limits: Most thyroid clonotypes expanded above 0.001 were also detected in blood.

There were TCR beta CDR3 regions amplified from RNA transcripts. When the TCR CDR3 underwent first-round RT-PCR, the HTBI primer set was used. In TCRdb, the multiplex PCR reads were re-called with MiXCR into one record per CDR3 protein. The data show hundreds of thousands of distinct CDR3 sequences, roughly 25% seen once. This clonotype was observed many times. Its antigen remains unidentified. Sequenced material: blood. This TCR came from a woman in her thirties with Graves' ophthalmopathy.

This chain's CDR3 is CASKTPDRGMGETQYF. The CDR3 DNA reads TGTGCCAGCAAAACCCCGGACAGGGGTATGGGGGAGACCCAGTACTTC. The chain joins TRBV28 to TRBJ2-5, with 9 bases lining up with TRBD1. The CDR3 spans 16 residues. J lost 5 bases, V lost 7 bases, and 14 bases had no gene match. Germline V gene data show CDR1 as MDHEN and CDR2 as SYDVKM.